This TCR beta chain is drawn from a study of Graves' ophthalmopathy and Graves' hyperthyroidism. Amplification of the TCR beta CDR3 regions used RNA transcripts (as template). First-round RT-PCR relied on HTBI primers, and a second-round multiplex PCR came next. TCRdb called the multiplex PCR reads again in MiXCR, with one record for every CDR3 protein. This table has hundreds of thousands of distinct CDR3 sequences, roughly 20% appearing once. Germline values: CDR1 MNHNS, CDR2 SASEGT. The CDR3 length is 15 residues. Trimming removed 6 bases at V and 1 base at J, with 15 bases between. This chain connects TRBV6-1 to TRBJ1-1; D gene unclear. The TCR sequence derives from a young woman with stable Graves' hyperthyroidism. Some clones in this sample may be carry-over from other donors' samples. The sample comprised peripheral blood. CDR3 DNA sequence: TGTGCCAGCAGACACCATTCGGAGCGGAACACTGAAGCTTTCTTT. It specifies CASRHHSERNTEAFF.